One and the same sample provided the 27 T cell receptor beta chains below, sequenced in a study of shared clonotypes between healthy human individuals. The assay was immunoSEQ multiplex PCR, and TCRdb's table has in-frame clones only and misses some. The sample lists roughly 590,000 clones, over 95% occurring once. Only CD45RO-negative cells positively selected for CCR7 counted as naive CD8 cells, so terminally differentiated effector memory CD45RA+ cells were excluded. Sequenced sample: naive CD8+ T cells sorted from blood. The receptors here all came from a woman aged 25-40 years in good health.

This chain connects TRBV13 to TRBJ1-5; D gene ambiguous. Germline loops: CDR1 PRHDT, CDR2 FYEKMQ (reference sequence). The V end was cut by 4 bases, the J end by 0 bases, with 13 bases between. This CDR3 is built from 16 residues. Here the CDR3 DNA reads TGTGCCAGCAGCTCCGGACGAACAGATAGCAATCAGCCCCAGCATTTT. This sequence encodes CASSSGRTDSNQPQHF.

This chain links TRBV5-1 with TRBJ1-1, with D perhaps TRBD1 (5 bases). Looked up from germline, CDR1 is SGHRS and CDR2 is YFSETQ. The CDR3 runs to 14 residues. V was trimmed by 1 base and J by 3 bases, leaving 10 bases between them. CDR3 nucleotide sequence: TGCGCCAGCAGCTTGCAGCGGGGGGACACTGAAGCTTTCTTT. Translated, it gives CASSLQRGDTEAFF.

The sample holds a few counts of this clone. The rearrangement joins TRBV6-5 to TRBJ1-3, with D maybe TRBD1 (6 bases). Germline V gene lookup returns CDR1 MNHEY and CDR2 SVGAGI. This CDR3 spans 14 amino acids. The V and J ends lost 6 bases and 4 bases respectively, with 13 bases between them. CDR3 protein: CASSPTGQGNTIYF. Here the CDR3 DNA reads TGTGCCAGCAGCCCGACAGGACAGGGAAACACCATATATTTT.

The V call is TRBV9, the J call TRBJ1-1; maybe TRBD1 (6 bases). CDR3 length: 13 residues. V lost 3 bases to trimming and J lost 3 bases, with 9 bases between them. Looked up from germline, CDR1 is SGDLS and CDR2 is YYNGEE. The CDR3 nucleotides are TGTGCCAGCAGCGGAGGGGGGTACACTGAAGCTTTCTTT. It codes for CASSGGGYTEAFF.

The rearrangement uses TRBV5-8 and TRBJ1-2, with a possible D match to TRBD1 (6 bases). This CDR3 contains 14 residues. Germline CDR1 and CDR2: SGHTS and YDEGEE. Trimming removed 2 bases at V and 3 bases at J, with 11 bases between. The CDR3 sequence is CASSFRGSYYGYTF. The CDR3 bases are TGTGCCAGCAGCTTCAGGGGTAGCTACTATGGCTACACCTTC.

This clone appeared a single time. The chain uses TRBV7-9 and TRBJ2-7; 7 positions match TRBD1. This CDR3 is built from 15 residues. Per the germline V gene, CDR1 is SEHNR and CDR2 is FQNEAQ (reference sequence). The trim removed 5 bases at V and 3 bases at J, leaving 10 bases unmatched. CDR3 coding DNA: TGTGCCAGCAGCACAATTCGGGACAGACACTACGAGCAGTACTTC. Protein sequence: CASSTIRDRHYEQYF.

The CDR3 protein is CASSFLAGAPYEQYF. In nucleotides, the CDR3 is TGTGCCAGCAGTTTTCTAGCGGGAGCTCCCTACGAGCAGTACTTC. This chain joins TRBV28 and TRBJ2-7; 10 nucleotides line up with TRBD2. The CDR3 consists of 15 residues. The germline V gene has CDR1 MDHEN and CDR2 SYDVKM. Trimming removed 3 bases from V and 2 bases from J; junction bases left unmatched: 4. Supplemented by reference TRBV28 and TRBJ2-7, the full variable domain reads DVKVTQSSRYLVKRTGEKVFLECVQDMDHENMFWYRQDPGLGLRLIYFSYDVKMKEKGDIPEGYSVSREKKERFSLILESASTNQTSMYLCASSFLAGAPYEQYFGPGTRLTVT.

CDR3 protein: CASSLRRSSYNEQFF. The CDR3 nucleotides are TGTGCCAGCAGCCTGAGGAGGAGCTCCTACAATGAGCAGTTCTTC. The J gene is TRBJ2-1, the V gene TRBV7-3; tentative D call: TRBD2 (5 bases). V was trimmed by 5 bases and J by 0 bases, leaving 11 bases between them. This CDR3 is built from 15 residues. The V gene's germline CDR1 is SGHTA and CDR2 FQGTGA. The full variable domain, rest sourced from reference TRBV7-3 and TRBJ2-1, is GAGVSQTPSNKVTEKGKYVELRCDPISGHTALYWYRQSLGQGPEFLIYFQGTGAADDSGLPNDRFFAVRPEGSVSTLKIQRTERGDSAVYLCASSLRRSSYNEQFFGPGTRLTVL.

The chain couples TRBV30 to TRBJ2-3; 7 nucleotides align to TRBD1. Trimming removed 4 bases from V and 3 bases from J; junction bases left unmatched: 4. CDR1 and CDR2 (germline): GTSNPN, SVGIG (reference sequence). The CDR3 consists of 13 residues. CDR3 nucleotides: TGTGCCTGGACAGGGGGTCGGACAGATACGCAGTATTTT. Amino acids: CAWTGGRTDTQYF.

This clone was observed once. The rearrangement uses TRBV27 and TRBJ1-5; the D gene is possibly TRBD1 (6 bases). V was pared by 1 base and J by 1 base, with 17 bases between. CDR1 is MNHEY and CDR2 is SMNVEV in the germline V gene (reference sequence). The CDR3 spans 18 residues. CDR3 coding DNA: TGTGCCAGCAGTTTATGGGGGCCTCCTCCCACCAGCAATCAGCCCCAGCATTTT. Residues: CASSLWGPPPTSNQPQHF.

V is TRBV19 and J is TRBJ1-3; 10 bases align to TRBD1. CDR3 length: 16 amino acids. Germline CDR1 reads LNHDA; CDR2 reads SQIVND (reference sequence). After removal of 5 bases from V and 2 bases from J, the junction contained 6 bases not matched to a gene. CDR3 nucleotide sequence: TGTGCCAGTAGTGACGGGACAGGGGCGACTGGAAACACCATATATTTT. Translation gives CASSDGTGATGNTIYF.

The chain uses TRBV19 and TRBJ2-7; D is undetermined. In germline, CDR1 is LNHDA, CDR2 SQIVND (reference sequence). The ends were cut back, 6 bases at V and 4 bases at J, with 13 bases in the middle. This CDR3 spans 13 amino acids. CDR3 bases: TGTGCCAGTAGCCCCGCGTATAGATACGAGCAGTACTTC. It yields the protein CASSPAYRYEQYF.

The chain couples TRBV2 to TRBJ2-5; D remains ambiguous. The CDR3 has 12 amino acids. The germline V gene encodes CDR1 SNHLY and CDR2 FYNNEI. V lost 5 bases and J 3 bases, leaving 7 bases between the germline ends. The chain's CDR3 is CASSSLKETQYF. CDR3 coding DNA: TGTGCCAGCAGTAGCCTAAAAGAGACCCAGTACTTC.

V is TRBV11-2 and J is TRBJ2-7; TRBD2 might be the D (6 bases). CDR1 and CDR2 from the germline V gene are SGHAT and FQNNGV. The CDR3 is 15 residues long. Trimming took off 4 bases at V and 3 bases at J, with 16 bases between the two ends. DNA of the CDR3: TGTGCCAGCAGCTGGGGAGGACCGGGGCACTACGAGCAGTACTTC. Amino acid sequence: CASSWGGPGHYEQYF.

The chain is built from TRBV2 and TRBJ1-5, with a tentative D call TRBD1 (5 bases). This CDR3 is built from 15 residues. The ends were cut back, 6 bases at V and 5 bases at J, with 17 bases in the middle. CDR1 is SNHLY and CDR2 is FYNNEI in the germline V gene. Written as DNA, the CDR3 is TGTGCCAGCAGGGGCATCGTGGGGCGGGATCAGCCCCAGCATTTT. Its protein product is CASRGIVGRDQPQHF.

CDR3 protein: CASSLAFGVNEQFF. In DNA, the CDR3 is TGTGCCAGCAGCTTAGCATTCGGAGTCAATGAGCAGTTCTTC. The chain employs TRBV11-2 and TRBJ2-1; D unresolved. Germline V gene sequence: CDR1 SGHAT, CDR2 FQNNGV. The CDR3 length is 14 residues. Deletions cut 1 base from V and 6 bases from J, with 10 bases between.

CDR3 in amino acids: CASSLEMGQSSYEQYF. CDR3 bases: TGTGCCAGCAGCTTAGAGATGGGACAGAGCTCCTACGAGCAGTACTTC. The chain couples TRBV7-8 to TRBJ2-7; TRBD1 aligns across 7 bases. This CDR3 is built from 16 residues. Germline V gene sequence: CDR1 SGHVS, CDR2 FQNEAQ. V shed 1 base, J shed 0 bases, and the junction held 6 bases outside the gene matches. Together with reference TRBV7-8 and TRBJ2-7, the CDR3 gives the full variable domain: GAGVSQSPRYKVAKRGQDVALRCDPISGHVSLFWYQQALGQGPEFLTYFQNEAQLDKSGLPSDRFFAERPEGSVSTLKIQRTQQEDSAVYLCASSLEMGQSSYEQYFGPGTRLTVT.

The rearrangement joins TRBV28 to TRBJ2-1; 7 nucleotides line up with TRBD1. The trim removed 4 bases at V and 0 bases at J, leaving 3 bases unmatched. Germline CDR1 MDHEN, CDR2 SYDVKM. CDR3 length: 15 residues. CDR3 nucleotides: TGTGCCAGCAGTTGGGACAGACTCTCCTACAATGAGCAGTTCTTC. Translation: CASSWDRLSYNEQFF.

The rearrangement links TRBV28 to TRBJ2-7; D uncertain. CDR3 length: 11 residues. V was clipped by 0 bases and J by 4 bases, with 1 base between them. The V gene's germline CDR1 is MDHEN and CDR2 SYDVKM. CDR3 sequence: CASSLWYEQYF. In DNA, the CDR3 is TGTGCCAGCAGTTTATGGTACGAGCAGTACTTC.

The V call is TRBV6-5, the J call TRBJ1-1; the D is unclear. V was shortened by 3 bases and J by 3 bases, with 11 bases between the two germline ends. This CDR3 comprises 14 residues. Germline lookup yields CDR1 MNHEY and CDR2 SVGAGI. This chain's CDR3 is CASSYSEAYTEAFF. The CDR3 coding sequence is TGTGCCAGCAGTTATTCAGAGGCGTACACTGAAGCTTTCTTT.

V usage is TRBV9 and J usage is TRBJ2-6; the D gene is possibly TRBD1 (5 bases). V was trimmed by 0 bases and J by 9 bases, leaving 19 bases between them. CDR1 SGDLS and CDR2 YYNGEE come from the germline V gene. CDR3 size: 17 residues. The CDR3 region is CASSVEGLVSTGNVLTF. The CDR3 nucleotides are TGTGCCAGCAGCGTAGAGGGGTTGGTGAGCACCGGCAACGTCCTGACTTTC.

The CDR3 nucleotides are TGTGCCAGCAGTTACTCCACTAGCGGGAGGGACAATGAGCAGTTCTTC. This codes for CASSYSTSGRDNEQFF. This chain joins TRBV6-6 and TRBJ2-1; 13 bases map to TRBD2. Trimming at V came to 0 bases and at J to 5 bases, leaving 1 base not matched to a gene. The germline gives CDR1 MNHNY, CDR2 SVGAGI (reference sequence). This CDR3 contains 16 residues.

The chain combines TRBV11-2 with TRBJ1-4; D remains ambiguous. V lost 6 bases, J lost 8 bases, and 13 bases lay in between. The CDR3 runs to 13 residues. Per the germline V gene, CDR1 is SGHAT and CDR2 is FQNNGV. CDR3 nucleotides: TGTGCCAGCAGGAATGCCCAGCAGGAAAAACTGTTTTTT. Translating gives CASRNAQQEKLFF.

Remarks on this clone: This sample includes further DNA sequences coding for the same CDR3. The chain carries TRBV2 and TRBJ2-3, with D possibly matching TRBD1 (5 bases). V was shortened by 5 bases and J by 3 bases, with 6 bases between the two germline ends. The germline V gene encodes CDR1 SNHLY and CDR2 FYNNEI. The CDR3 extends over 12 amino acids. This chain's CDR3 is CASSTGTDTQYF. Here the CDR3 DNA reads TGTGCCAGCAGTACAGGAACAGATACGCAGTATTTT.

The V call is TRBV10-1, the J call TRBJ2-7; 8 nucleotides line up with TRBD2. Germline values: CDR1 WNHNN, CDR2 SYGVQD (reference sequence). V was clipped by 0 bases and J by 3 bases; unmatched bases: 13. CDR3 size: 18 residues. In DNA form, the CDR3 reads TGCGCCAGCAGTGAGTCAGGGCTCCTAGCGGGTGGGAGCTACGAGCAGTACTTC. It yields the protein CASSESGLLAGGSYEQYF.

In its sample, this clone was seen a few times. This rearrangement joins TRBV6-1 to TRBJ2-5, with D unclear. CDR3 length: 10 residues. CDR1 MNHNS and CDR2 SASEGT come from the germline V gene. V was pared by 1 base and J by 14 bases, with 8 bases between. The CDR3 DNA is TGTGCCAGCAGTGAAGGGTATAGCTACTTC. This encodes CASSEGYSYF.

The J gene is TRBJ2-7, the V gene TRBV13; unclear D gene. The V and J ends lost 6 bases and 5 bases respectively, with 20 bases between them. The CDR3 sequence is 15 residues long. Germline assignment: CDR1 PRHDT and CDR2 FYEKMQ (reference sequence). The CDR3 spells CASRLSLRKPHEQYF. DNA of the CDR3: TGTGCCAGCAGGCTCAGTCTCAGGAAACCCCACGAGCAGTACTTC.